This TCR beta chain was captured in a study of early T cells in non-severe SARS-CoV-2 infection. Study findings and constraints: In VDJdb matching, anti-spike CD8 responses were favored while private and CD4 specificities went missing.

A few counts support this clonotype. Its antigen is not known. A single record per CDR3 protein comes from TCRdb applying MiXCR to the 5' RACE reads. The sample includes about 53,000 distinct CDR3 sequences, roughly an eighth of them seen just once. The CDR3 spans 14 residues. Germline loops: CDR1 MDHEN, CDR2 SYDVKM. V gave up 3 bases and J gave up 6 bases, with 11 bases separating them. Sequencing was performed on whole blood, taken at baseline. This sequence was found in an adult who was a healthcare worker with PCR-confirmed SARS-CoV-2 infection or an uninfected control (not recorded which). The chain carries TRBV28 and TRBJ1-4; D is unclear. The CDR3 is CASSFWQRDEKLFF. CDR3 DNA: TGTGCCAGCAGTTTTTGGCAGAGAGATGAAAAACTGTTTTTT.